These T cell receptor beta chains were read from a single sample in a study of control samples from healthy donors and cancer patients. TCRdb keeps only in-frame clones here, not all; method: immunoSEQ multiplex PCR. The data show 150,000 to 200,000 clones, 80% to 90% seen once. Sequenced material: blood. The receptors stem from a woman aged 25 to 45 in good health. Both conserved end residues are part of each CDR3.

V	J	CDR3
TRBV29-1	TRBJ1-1	CSMQGPGTEAFF
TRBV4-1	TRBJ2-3	CASSQADTTDTQYF
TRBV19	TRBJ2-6	CASALGANVLTF
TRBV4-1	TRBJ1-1	CASSKGEVMNTEAFF
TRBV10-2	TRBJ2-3	CASKTSGGDTQYF
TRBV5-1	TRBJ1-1	CASSPRRGQNTEAFF
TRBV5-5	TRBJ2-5	CASSLPGQGETQYF
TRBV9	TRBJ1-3	CASSAVGSSGNTIYF
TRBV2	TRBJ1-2	CARSPPRGYGYTF
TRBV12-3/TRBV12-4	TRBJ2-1	CASSHTSLNEQFF